The rows below give T cell receptor beta chains drawn from one sample of a study of identical twins. TCRdb reprocessed the 5' RACE reads with MiXCR, giving one entry per CDR3 protein. The table has 1.5 million to 2 million distinct CDR3 sequences, around 33% seen once. Material for sequencing was cord blood. All receptors derive from a newborn girl in good health. Each CDR3 is given without its conserved first and last residue. Each record gives: clone size, D gene, V gene, CDR3 protein. The D gene is left open where the match is weak. Only some rows state a clone size, as once, few, many or a class for expanded clones.

>many|TRBD1|TRBV27
ASSDRGSHGYT
>NA|NA|TRBV6-2/TRBV6-3
AGSYGRLASTDTQY
>NA|TRBD2|TRBV9
ASSPRTSGVPSTDTQY
>once|NA|TRBV20-1
SARTSLPDTQY
>few|NA|TRBV24-1
ATSDSPGSASTDTQY
>NA|TRBD2|TRBV13
ASSGREAGRRDTQY
>few|NA|TRBV20-1
SAREYGGGSNNEQF
>few|NA|TRBV12-3/TRBV12-4
ASSFSGLRSYEQY
>few|TRBD1|TRBV28
ASSKDSGTDGRNTEAF
>NA|TRBD2|TRBV5-5
ASRPWTSGINEQF
>few|NA|TRBV5-1
ASSPGDARVYNEQF
>NA|TRBD2|TRBV5-4
ASSGNVAGGHYNEQF
>NA|TRBD1|TRBV11-2
ASSSATGAQETQY
>few|NA|TRBV7-8
ASSGEGNNGEKLF
>NA|TRBD1|TRBV4-1
ASSQQGGGLYNEQY
>many|NA|TRBV28
ASSLFGRAGGYT
>NA|NA|TRBV10-3
AIRTTYGGAISYEQY
>NA|TRBD2|TRBV7-2
ASSQNSGSRADTQY
>few|NA|TRBV5-1
ASSQNRVTGANVLT
>NA|NA|TRBV10-2
ASRIGTPLNNEQF
>many|NA|TRBV25-1
ASSEYRADTQY
>NA|TRBD1|TRBV5-1
ASSGGTGNEQY
>few|NA|TRBV20-1
SARDSVGPSYEQY
>many|TRBD2|TRBV29-1
SVVGTSVSEQY
>few|NA|TRBV13
ASSFEDSLYGYT